This T cell receptor beta chain was captured by sequencing in a study of cytomegalovirus exposure and HLA in healthy donors. Data came from immunoSEQ multiplex PCR; TCRdb stores just in-frame clones and leaves some out. The sample holds approximately 64,000 clones, approximately 90% seen once. In the case of this clone: Its antigen remains unidentified.

The length of the CDR3 is 15 residues. CDR1 is WSHSY and CDR2 is SAAADI in the germline V gene. V shed 4 bases and J 6 bases; nucleotides not matched to a gene: 7. Overall study findings and caveats: TCR beta chains numbering approximately 150 were designated cytomegalovirus-associated.

V is TRBV10-2 and J is TRBJ1-5; 9 nucleotides line up with TRBD1. The TCR was taken from a young woman in good health and CMV-seronegative. Input material: PBMCs. CDR3 in amino acids: CASSGHGQGIQPQHF. The CDR3 nucleotides read TGCGCCAGCAGTGGGCACGGACAGGGGATTCAGCCCCAGCATTTT.